The 30 T cell receptor beta chains below come from one sample, sequenced in a study of T cells in Graves' hyperthyroidism and ophthalmopathy. Researchers took RNA transcripts and amplified the TCR beta CDR3 regions from them. The study used the HTBI primer set for a first-round RT-PCR of the TCR CDR3. TCRdb used MiXCR to reprocess the multiplex PCR reads, holding one entry per CDR3 protein. Of a few hundred thousand distinct CDR3 sequences listed, 46% were seen once; the top ten hold roughly 8.2%. The sample consisted of peripheral blood or thyroid tissue (not recorded which). All receptors derive from a young woman with Graves' hyperthyroidism.

There are many counts of this clonotype. The chain links TRBV7-2 to TRBJ1-2, with 8 bases lining up with TRBD1. In germline, CDR1 is SGHTA, CDR2 FQGNSA. CDR3 length equals 17 residues. Trimming cost V 0 bases and J 2 bases; bases outside gene matches: 8. In DNA, the CDR3 is TGTGCCAGCAGCTTAGCCCCTTGGACAGGGAGGAACTATGGCTACACCTTC. It specifies CASSLAPWTGRNYGYTF. Based on the CDR3 plus reference TRBV7-2 and TRBJ1-2, the full variable domain is GAGVSQSPSNKVTEKGKDVELRCDPISGHTALYWYRQSLGQGLEFLIYFQGNSAPDKSGLPSDRFSAERTGGSVSTLTIQRTQQEDSAVYLCASSLAPWTGRNYGYTFGSGTRLTVV.

The chain combines TRBV7-2 with TRBJ1-4; no clear D. Germline V gene sequence: CDR1 SGHTA, CDR2 FQGNSA. The CDR3 contains 14 residues. V lost 3 bases to trimming and J lost 8 bases, with 13 bases between them. The CDR3: CASSFGPGTEKLFF. CDR3 nucleotide sequence: TGTGCCAGCAGCTTCGGTCCAGGCACCGAAAAACTGTTTTTT.

This clonotype was detected once. The chain recombines TRBV2 with TRBJ1-5, with 12 bases aligning to TRBD1. Matching the DNA end better, TRBJ2-3 makes the J call doubtful. Germline values: CDR1 SNHLY, CDR2 FYNNEI. The CDR3 contains 15 residues. DNA for the CDR3: TGTGCCAGCACGGTGGGACAGGGGGCTCTAAGTACGCAGTATTTT. It translates to CASTVGQGALSTQYF.

In its sample, this clonotype was seen many times. The chain employs TRBV7-9 and TRBJ1-2, with D hard to call. V was shortened by 7 bases and J by 4 bases, with 13 bases between the two germline ends. This CDR3 is 13 amino acids long. The germline V gene has CDR1 SEHNR and CDR2 FQNEAQ (reference sequence). CDR3: CASTQRESYGYTF. CDR3 nucleotides: TGTGCCAGCACCCAGAGGGAGTCCTATGGCTACACCTTC. Filled out from reference TRBV7-9 and TRBJ1-2, the complete variable domain reads DTGVSQNPRHKITKRGQNVTFRCDPISEHNRLYWYRQTLGQGPEFLTYFQNEAQLEKSRLLSDRFSAERPKGSFSTLEIQRTEQGDSAMYLCASTQRESYGYTFGSGTRLTVV.

J is TRBJ2-7 and V is TRBV7-2; possibly TRBD2 for D (6 bases). The CDR3 has 14 amino acids. The V gene's germline CDR1 is SGHTA and CDR2 FQGNSA. V was clipped by 5 bases and J by 4 bases, with 15 bases between them. Here the CDR3 DNA reads TGTGCCAGCAGCCTCGGGACTCACCCATACGAGCAGTACTTC. Encoded protein: CASSLGTHPYEQYF.

Many counts were recorded for this clonotype. V and J are TRBV15 and TRBJ1-5; D remains ambiguous. Between the trimmed V and J ends, which lost 5 bases and 11 bases, there was a span of 16 bases. The CDR3 has 13 residues. CDR1 and CDR2 (germline): LNHNV, YYDKDF (reference sequence). This chain's CDR3 is CATSGPSNGAQHF. In DNA form, the CDR3 reads TGTGCCACCAGCGGGCCGTCTAATGGAGCCCAGCATTTT.

This clonotype has ten or more counts. The chain joins TRBV5-1 to TRBJ2-6; D is perhaps TRBD1 (5 bases). Germline CDR1 reads SGHRS; CDR2 reads YFSETQ. The V and J ends lost 0 bases and 0 bases respectively, with 7 bases between them. The CDR3 is 16 residues long. The CDR3 loop reads CASSLEGDSGANVLTF. CDR3 in DNA: TGCGCCAGCAGCTTGGAAGGGGACTCTGGGGCCAACGTCCTGACTTTC.

This clonotype has ten or more counts. This chain's CDR3 is CSAPRSVTQYF. The DNA of the CDR3 is TGCAGTGCGCCGAGGTCAGTGACCCAGTACTTC. The chain combines TRBV20-1 with TRBJ2-5; D is ambiguous. V shed 6 bases and J shed 7 bases, with 12 bases lying between them. The CDR3 has 11 amino acids. Germline V gene lookup returns CDR1 DFQATT and CDR2 SNEGSKA (reference sequence).

This clonotype has a count of ten or more. The chain joins TRBV4-1 to TRBJ1-1; D is ambiguous. CDR1 and CDR2 from the germline V gene are MGHRA and YSYEKL. V dropped 4 bases and J dropped 4 bases, with 22 bases sitting between them. The CDR3 is 17 amino acids. CDR3 sequence (DNA): TGCGCCAGCAGCCGAACTATCTTTGAGGGATGGGGCACTGAAGCTTTCTTT. Amino acid sequence: CASSRTIFEGWGTEAFF.

This clonotype has a count of ten or more. The V gene is TRBV5-1, the J gene TRBJ2-5; D gene ambiguous. CDR1 SGHRS and CDR2 YFSETQ come from the germline V gene. V was cut by 0 bases and J by 4 bases, with 16 bases left in between. CDR3 length: 16 amino acids. CDR3 sequence: CASSLAPGFVTETQYF. The CDR3 DNA sequence: TGCGCCAGCAGCTTGGCCCCGGGTTTCGTGACAGAGACCCAGTACTTC.

At least ten counts were recorded for this clonotype. The rearrangement joins TRBV27 to TRBJ1-5, with D possibly matching TRBD1 (5 bases). The CDR3 has 14 amino acids. Germline CDR1 MNHEY, CDR2 SMNVEV (reference sequence). V lost 0 bases, J lost 5 bases, and 8 bases lay in between. The CDR3 reads CASSLSGGYQPQHF. The CDR3 DNA reads as TGTGCCAGCAGTTTATCGGGGGGGTATCAGCCCCAGCATTTT.

In this sample, this clonotype turned up a few times. This chain uses TRBV27 with TRBJ2-7; 8 bases fit TRBD2. In germline, CDR1 is MNHEY, CDR2 SMNVEV (reference sequence). The CDR3 runs 16 residues. J gave up 1 base and V 2 bases, and 7 bases lay outside the gene matches. The CDR3: CASSLLLAGRSYEQYF. CDR3 bases: TGTGCCAGCAGTTTACTTTTAGCGGGAAGATCCTACGAGCAGTACTTC.

This rearrangement joins TRBV6-5 to TRBJ2-7; 11 nucleotides match TRBD2. Germline V gene lookup returns CDR1 MNHEY and CDR2 SVGAGI. CDR3 size: 15 residues. V was pared by 4 bases and J by 3 bases, with 5 bases of the junction left unmatched. Here the CDR3 DNA reads TGTGCCAGCAGTTTCGGACTAGCGGGCTTCTACGAGCAGTACTTC. It yields the protein CASSFGLAGFYEQYF.

On this clonotype itself: This is likely a read error, given that the CDR3 carries no conserved phenylalanine or tryptophan at its end. The chain carries TRBV7-6 and TRBJ2-7; TRBD1 is a possible D gene (6 bases). The CDR3 runs to 12 residues. Germline lookup yields CDR1 SGHVS and CDR2 FNYEAQ. With 5 bases removed from V and 3 bases from J, the gap between germline ends came to 8 bases. CDR3 nucleotides: TGTGCCAGCAGCGGGGGCGGCTACGAGCAGTACTCC. Translating it yields CASSGGGYEQYS.

This clonotype has a count of ten or more. The chain recombines TRBV4-2 with TRBJ2-2; a possible D gene is TRBD1 (5 bases). The CDR3 is made up of 13 amino acids. CDR1 and CDR2 from the germline V gene are LGHNA and YNFKEQ. Trimming left V 4 bases short and J 5 bases short, with 8 bases between. CDR3: CASSRPGTGELFF. The DNA of the CDR3 is TGTGCCAGCAGCCGTCCAGGGACCGGGGAGCTGTTTTTT.

The chain is built from TRBV10-3 and TRBJ2-7; 11 bases line up with TRBD1. The V gene end was trimmed by 11 bases and the J gene end by 2 bases; junction bases not matched to a gene: 11. The CDR3 runs 15 residues. Germline CDR1 and CDR2: ENHRY and SYGVKD. The CDR3 loop is CAGSYGQGAAYEQYF. The DNA of the CDR3 is TGTGCCGGCAGTTACGGACAGGGGGCGGCCTACGAGCAGTACTTC.

The rearrangement links TRBV2 to TRBJ1-1; tentatively, D is TRBD1 (6 bases). The germline CDR1 and CDR2 sequences are SNHLY and FYNNEI. Trimming pared 8 bases from V and 0 bases from J, leaving 16 bases between. This CDR3 is 15 amino acids long. CDR3 amino acids: CASLVGGPLNTEAFF. Here the CDR3 DNA reads TGTGCCAGCTTAGTTGGGGGCCCCTTGAACACTGAAGCTTTCTTT.

This chain links TRBV29-1 with TRBJ1-3, with a tentative D call TRBD1 (5 bases). From germline, CDR1 is SQVTM and CDR2 ANQGSEA. Trimming stripped 1 base from V and 7 bases from J, with 11 bases between. CDR3 length: 13 residues. CDR3 DNA sequence: TGCAGCGTTGAAGGGGGACTAGCGAACACCATATATTTT. Translation gives CSVEGGLANTIYF.

With regard to this clonotype: A read error may explain this, as a much larger clone is one base away. The chain combines TRBV29-1 with TRBJ2-7; the D gene is possibly TRBD1 (5 bases). Germline-derived CDR1 and CDR2 are SQVTM and ANQGSEA. The CDR3 runs to 11 residues. CDR3 DNA: TGCAGCGTTGAGCTGGGGCGCGAGCAGTGCTTC. It yields the protein CSVELGREQCF.

The chain has TRBV7-6 and TRBJ2-7; 12 nucleotides line up with TRBD2. The CDR3 covers 18 residues. The germline gives CDR1 SGHVS, CDR2 FNYEAQ. The V segment lost 4 bases and the J segment 2 bases; nucleotides outside the gene matches: 12. CDR3 nucleotide sequence: TGTGCCAGCAGCTCCACGAGGTGGCTAGCGGGAGGGACCTACGAGCAGTACTTC. Its protein product is CASSSTRWLAGGTYEQYF.

This clonotype was observed a few times. The chain couples TRBV12-3 or TRBV12-4 to TRBJ1-1; 7 nucleotides line up with TRBD1. V shed 8 bases and J 5 bases; nucleotides not matched to a gene: 8. The length of the CDR3 is 13 residues. In nucleotides, the CDR3 is TGTGCCAGCGTTACAGGGGCAGGGACTGAAGCTTTCTTT. It yields the protein CASVTGAGTEAFF.

This clonotype was seen ten or more times. The chain employs TRBV7-2 and TRBJ1-2, with D unresolved. Germline CDR1 reads SGHTA; CDR2 reads FQGNSA. The CDR3 totals 14 residues. The V gene lost 5 bases and the J gene lost 4 bases, with 14 bases spanning the gap. CDR3 DNA: TGTGCCAGCAGCGAACCTAGCCAGTTCTATGGCTACACCTTC. Translation: CASSEPSQFYGYTF.

The J gene is TRBJ2-3, the V gene TRBV10-3, with 7 bases aligning to TRBD2. This CDR3 has 16 amino acids. CDR1 is ENHRY and CDR2 is SYGVKD in the germline V gene. Trimming took 3 bases from V and 4 from J; bases not matched to a gene: 10. In DNA, the CDR3 is TGTGCCATCAGTGAAGCGGGACCCGGGCACGCAGATACGCAGTATTTT. Translation: CAISEAGPGHADTQYF.

On this clonotype: Since no conserved phenylalanine or tryptophan closes the CDR3, a read error is the likely cause. Because the CDR3's place on the DNA is in doubt, the DNA is left out and the CDR3 is given as listed by TCRdb. This chain joins TRBV14 and TRBJ1-3. Termini included, the CDR3 measures 8 amino acids. CDR1 and CDR2 from the germline V gene are SGHDN and FVKESK. The CDR3 is CASSPADH.

This clonotype has at least ten counts. The gene calls are TRBV7-2 and TRBJ2-3; 7 bases are shared with TRBD2. V dropped 3 bases and J dropped 3; count of bases not matched to a gene: 3. CDR3 length: 14 amino acids. Germline CDR1 SGHTA, CDR2 FQGNSA. The DNA of the CDR3 is TGTGCCAGCAGCTTGCGCGGGAGTACAGATACGCAGTATTTT. It specifies CASSLRGSTDTQYF.

This clonotype was seen at least ten times. CDR3 nucleotide sequence: TGCGCCAGCAGCTTGGGGGGCACCCCTGGGCAGTACTTC. This gives the protein CASSLGGTPGQYF. This chain uses TRBV5-1 with TRBJ2-7; the D gene is possibly TRBD1 (5 bases). V lost 0 bases and J 9 bases, leaving 13 bases between the germline ends. This CDR3 has 13 residues. The germline CDR1 and CDR2 sequences are SGHRS and YFSETQ.

The chain carries TRBV20-1 and TRBJ2-7, with a tentative D call TRBD2 (6 bases). CDR1 and CDR2 (germline): DFQATT, SNEGSKA (reference sequence). CDR3 length: 13 residues. Trimming stripped 0 bases from V and 6 bases from J, with 12 bases between. CDR3 DNA sequence: TGCAGTGCTAGAGAATTGGAGGGAGCCGAGCAGTACTTC. It specifies CSARELEGAEQYF.

In regard to this clonotype: Being one base from a much bigger clone, this may be a read error. The J gene is TRBJ1-1, the V gene TRBV6-6; D perhaps matches TRBD1 (6 bases). There are 18 residues in the CDR3. CDR1 and CDR2 from the germline V gene are MNHNY and SVGAGI (reference sequence). The CDR3 is CASSAWMQGNHENTKAFF. As DNA, the CDR3 is TGTGCCAGCAGTGCGTGGATGCAGGGGAATCATGAGAACACTAAAGCTTTCTTT.

The genes are TRBV9 and TRBJ2-5, with 9 nucleotides matching TRBD2. J lost 4 bases, V lost 0 bases, and 7 bases had no gene match. The CDR3 is 16 residues long. The germline gives CDR1 SGDLS, CDR2 YYNGEE. CDR3 region: CASSVASGRRGETQYF. In DNA form, the CDR3 reads TGTGCCAGCAGCGTAGCCAGCGGGAGGCGGGGAGAGACCCAGTACTTC.

This clonotype has ten or more counts. This sequence joins TRBV6-6 and TRBJ1-5; unclear D gene. Looked up from germline, CDR1 is MNHNY and CDR2 is SVGAGI (reference sequence). Trimming stripped 6 bases from V and 2 bases from J, with 14 bases between. CDR3 size: 15 residues. CDR3 in amino acids: CASRPTSGGNQPQHF. In DNA form, the CDR3 reads TGTGCCAGCAGACCTACCAGCGGCGGCAATCAGCCCCAGCATTTT.